This record concerns one T cell receptor (beta chain) sequence. RNA transcripts were the source from which TCR beta CDR3 regions were amplified. Second-round multiplex PCR followed a first-round RT-PCR using HTBI primers. Each CDR3 protein is one row after TCRdb ran MiXCR on the multiplex PCR reads. The repertoire consists of 400,000 to 500,000 distinct CDR3 sequences, with roughly 21% occurring once and the leading ten covering under 3.5%. V was clipped by 4 bases and J by 6 bases, with 15 bases between them. This CDR3 has 14 residues. The germline gives CDR1 MNHNS, CDR2 SASEGT. This sample is part of a study of Graves' ophthalmopathy and Graves' hyperthyroidism.

V usage is TRBV6-1 and J usage is TRBJ1-1; D ambiguous. Sequenced sample: peripheral blood. The clonotype comes from a woman aged 18-30 years with stable Graves' hyperthyroidism. CDR3 sequence: CASSVGTLGAEAFF. In DNA, the CDR3 is TGTGCCAGCAGTGTGGGCACCTTGGGCGCTGAAGCTTTCTTT.